The 28 T cell receptor beta chains listed next were all sequenced from one sample in a study of blood T cells in healthy people across ages. It was with a sample-barcoded 5' primer and a J-beta primer mix that a second PCR of about 7 to 12 cycles was run. A single record per CDR3 protein comes from TCRdb applying MiXCR to the 5' RACE reads. The data show hundreds of thousands of distinct CDR3 sequences, approximately 50% seen once. The sequenced material came from blood. These receptors all stem from a man aged 55 to 70 in good health.

The chain combines TRBV28 with TRBJ1-5; 7 nucleotides line up with TRBD1. This CDR3 is 14 amino acids long. Per germline, CDR1 MDHEN and CDR2 SYDVKM. Unmatched junction bases numbered 5, after V lost 6 bases and J lost 3 bases. This CDR3 reads CASRPGQNNQPQHF. As DNA, the CDR3 is TGTGCCAGCAGGCCGGGACAGAACAATCAGCCCCAGCATTTT.

This clonotype was observed a few times. CDR3 region: CASSEGEGGTQFF. CDR3 nucleotides: TGTGCCAGCAGTGAAGGAGAGGGGGGAACGCAGTTCTTC. V and J are TRBV2 and TRBJ2-1; the D call may be TRBD1 or TRBD2 (6 bases each). Germline CDR1 SNHLY, CDR2 FYNNEI. The CDR3 loop spans 13 amino acids. Trimming cost V 1 base and J 12 bases, with 13 bases left between them.

The chain employs TRBV6-1 and TRBJ1-5; 12 nucleotides align to TRBD1. The V segment lost 6 bases and the J segment 0 bases; nucleotides outside the gene matches: 12. Per the germline V gene, CDR1 is MNHNS and CDR2 is SASEGT. The CDR3 has 19 residues. In nucleotides, the CDR3 is TGTGCCAGCAGCTTCTGGGGACAGGGGGCTGCTGATAGCAATCAGCCCCAGCATTTT. Translating gives CASSFWGQGAADSNQPQHF.

This clonotype was counted only a few times. V and J are TRBV18 and TRBJ2-1; D may match TRBD1 or TRBD2 (7 bases each). CDR1 is KGHSH, CDR2 LQKENI, per germline. Trimming took 2 bases from V and 7 from J, leaving 15 bases between them. The CDR3 loop spans 15 amino acids. The CDR3 spells CASSPARGGRNEQFF. CDR3 coding DNA: TGTGCCAGCTCACCAGCCAGGGGGGGTAGGAATGAGCAGTTCTTC.

The rearrangement joins TRBV5-1 to TRBJ2-7; 7 bases align to TRBD2. This CDR3 has 17 amino acids. J lost 2 bases, V lost 0 bases, and 11 bases had no gene match. CDR1 is SGHRS, CDR2 YFSETQ, per germline. The CDR3 spells CASSLALGGMGTYEQYF. The CDR3 DNA follows: TGCGCCAGCAGCTTGGCCCTCGGGGGGATGGGGACCTACGAGCAGTACTTC. The full variable domain, its missing parts supplied by reference TRBV5-1 and TRBJ2-7, is KAGVTQTPRYLIKTRGQQVTLSCSPISGHRSVSWYQQTPGQGLQFLFEYFSETQRNKGNFPGRFSGRQFSNSRSEMNVSTLELGDSALYLCASSLALGGMGTYEQYFGPGTRLTVT.

The gene calls are TRBV6-5 and TRBJ2-5, with D possibly being TRBD1 (6 bases). V gave up 8 bases and J gave up 5 bases, with 21 bases separating them. Germline V gives CDR1 MNHEY, CDR2 SVGAGI. This CDR3 region has 15 residues. CDR3: CASGIRGGRAETQYF. As DNA, the CDR3 is TGTGCCAGCGGAATAAGAGGGGGTCGGGCGGAGACCCAGTACTTC.

V and J are TRBV20-1 and TRBJ2-5; 8 bases map to TRBD1. The germline CDR1 and CDR2 sequences are DFQATT and SNEGSKA (reference sequence). V dropped 6 bases and J dropped 2; count of bases not matched to a gene: 8. This CDR3 comprises 14 residues. The CDR3 loop is CSAARTGHQETQYF. In DNA, the CDR3 is TGCAGTGCGGCAAGGACAGGGCATCAAGAGACCCAGTACTTC.

This clonotype was picked up a small number of times. The chain is built from TRBV29-1 and TRBJ2-1; D remains unclear. V shed 6 bases and J shed 7 bases, with 13 bases lying between them. Germline V gene data show CDR1 as SQVTM and CDR2 as ANQGSEA. CDR3 length: 12 amino acids. The CDR3 coding sequence is TGCAGCGTCCCCGAGTCCCGGAATGAGCAGTTCTTC. Translating gives CSVPESRNEQFF.

The chain couples TRBV4-1 to TRBJ2-6; TRBD1 matches 7 bases. The CDR3 contains 18 residues. After removal of 1 base from V and 0 bases from J, the junction contained 6 bases not matched to a gene. The germline gives CDR1 MGHRA, CDR2 YSYEKL. The DNA of the CDR3 is TGCGCCAGCAGCCAAGCCCCGGGACAGATCTCTGGGGCCAACGTCCTGACTTTC. Protein: CASSQAPGQISGANVLTF.

The rearrangement links TRBV29-1 to TRBJ2-1; D not resolved. CDR1 and CDR2 (germline): SQVTM, ANQGSEA. Trimming stripped 8 bases from V and 0 bases from J, with 8 bases between. This CDR3 has 12 residues. This CDR3 reads CSPLSSYNEQFF. DNA for the CDR3: TGCAGCCCCCTCAGCTCCTACAATGAGCAGTTCTTC.

This chain links TRBV5-1 with TRBJ2-3; TRBD1 matches at 11 bases. Trimming cost V 5 bases and J 3 bases; bases outside gene matches: 8. Germline V lookup: CDR1 SGHRS, CDR2 YFSETQ. This CDR3 has 16 residues. This CDR3 reads CASSPSRDRGTDTQYF. The CDR3 DNA reads as TGCGCCAGCAGTCCGAGCCGGGACAGGGGGACAGATACGCAGTATTTT.

For this clonotype: An end of the junction differs from the germline gene, which may be a read error. The chain links TRBV6-6 to TRBJ2-1; D remains unclear. Germline V gene lookup returns CDR1 MNHNY and CDR2 SVGAGI (reference sequence). This CDR3 is 10 amino acids long. DNA of the CDR3: TGTGTCAGCAGTTACAATGAGCAGTTCTTC. Protein product: CVSSYNEQFF.

J is TRBJ2-4 and V is TRBV2; D is perhaps TRBD1 (6 bases). This CDR3 is built from 14 residues. Germline assignment: CDR1 SNHLY and CDR2 FYNNEI. Trimming cost V 4 bases and J 6 bases, with 13 bases left between them. In DNA, the CDR3 is TGTGCCAGCAGTGGACGACAGGAAGGAAACATTCAGTACTTC. Encoded protein: CASSGRQEGNIQYF.

This clonotype showed up just a few times. The rearrangement links TRBV15 to TRBJ2-1, with no clear D. The germline gives CDR1 LNHNV, CDR2 YYDKDF (reference sequence). V lost 0 bases, J lost 7 bases, and 7 bases lay in between. The length of the CDR3 is 13 residues. The CDR3 reads CATSRDVVNEQFF. The CDR3 DNA follows: TGTGCCACCAGCAGAGATGTGGTTAATGAGCAGTTCTTC.

The rearrangement uses TRBV24-1 and TRBJ2-1; 10 bases are shared with TRBD2. CDR1 and CDR2 from the germline V gene are KGHDR and SFDVKD. This CDR3 is built from 17 residues. After removal of 0 bases from V and 0 bases from J, the junction contained 1 base not matched to a gene. CDR3 residues: CATSDLTSGASYNEQFF. CDR3 in DNA: TGTGCCACCAGTGATTTGACTAGCGGGGCCTCCTACAATGAGCAGTTCTTC.

The chain carries TRBV27 and TRBJ2-1, with TRBD1 matching 8 bases. V lost 4 bases and J lost 8; bases outside the gene matches: 13. The CDR3 sequence is 16 residues long. Germline lookup yields CDR1 MNHEY and CDR2 SMNVEV (reference sequence). The CDR3 coding sequence is TGTGCCAGCAGTTCGGAAGGCAGGGGGCGCTCTGATGAGCAGTTCTTC. Its protein product is CASSSEGRGRSDEQFF.

The chain is built from TRBV10-3 and TRBJ2-5, with unresolved D. CDR3 length: 15 amino acids. Per germline, CDR1 ENHRY and CDR2 SYGVKD. Trimming stripped 3 bases from V and 1 base from J, with 12 bases between. The CDR3 DNA sequence: TGTGCCATCAGTGATTCTCCTAGGCCCCAAGAGACCCAGTACTTC. Protein: CAISDSPRPQETQYF.

This clonotype was found a few times. The chain couples TRBV25-1 to TRBJ2-1; 9 bases are shared with TRBD2. CDR3 length equals 17 residues. The ends lost 4 bases at V and 5 bases at J; junction bases unmatched: 12. Per the germline V gene, CDR1 is MGHDK and CDR2 is SYGVNS. CDR3 in amino acids: CASSGGTTSGLHNEQFF. CDR3 coding DNA: TGTGCCAGCAGTGGGGGCACCACTAGCGGGCTTCACAATGAGCAGTTCTTC.

This clonotype appeared a few times. The genes are TRBV5-1 and TRBJ2-5; TRBD1 or TRBD2 may be the D gene (5 bases each). The tail of the sequence fits TRBJ2-7 better, so the J call may be wrong. Germline lookup yields CDR1 SGHRS and CDR2 YFSETQ. The CDR3 consists of 16 residues. The CDR3 nucleotides read TGCGCCAGCAGCTTGGCCCCCGGGACGGAAGCCTACGAGCAGTACTTC. Protein product: CASSLAPGTEAYEQYF.

CDR3 coding DNA: TGCGCCAGCAGCAACATAGGGGGATTTAGTGGGGCCAACGTCCTGACTTTC. It translates to CASSNIGGFSGANVLTF. The gene calls are TRBV5-1 and TRBJ2-6; D may be TRBD1 (6 bases). Germline-derived CDR1 and CDR2 are SGHRS and YFSETQ. V was pared by 4 bases and J by 3 bases, with 17 bases between. The CDR3 runs to 17 residues.

This clonotype was recorded a few times. The chain couples TRBV6-5 to TRBJ2-3, with D perhaps matching TRBD1 (6 bases). The V end lost 4 bases, the J end lost 2 bases, and 13 bases lay between the germline ends. The CDR3 consists of 15 residues. From germline, CDR1 is MNHEY and CDR2 SVGAGI. The DNA for the CDR3 is TGTGCCAGCAGTTCCCCAGGGGCAGTCACAGATACGCAGTATTTT. The encoded protein is CASSSPGAVTDTQYF.

The DNA of the CDR3 is TGTGCCAGCAGTGAATCCGGACAGGGAAAGTCACCCCTCCACTTT. Protein: CASSESGQGKSPLHF. The chain combines TRBV25-1 with TRBJ1-6; 8 nucleotides align to TRBD1. The CDR3 spans 15 residues. V dropped 1 base and J dropped 10; count of bases not matched to a gene: 6. CDR1 and CDR2 (germline): MGHDK, SYGVNS.

This clonotype was recorded a few times. The chain couples TRBV11-2 to TRBJ2-3, with a possible D match to TRBD2 (6 bases). CDR1 is SGHAT and CDR2 is FQNNGV in the germline V gene. Trimming took 0 bases from V and 7 from J, leaving 17 bases between them. The CDR3 consists of 16 residues. The CDR3 reads CASSLDGAAGFHTQYF. The CDR3 DNA follows: TGTGCCAGCAGCTTAGACGGGGCGGCGGGGTTCCATACGCAGTATTTT.

Many counts were recorded for this clonotype. The V gene is TRBV27, the J gene TRBJ2-7; 7 positions agree with TRBD2. The CDR3 contains 13 residues. V gave up 7 bases and J gave up 5 bases; unmatched junction bases: 8. CDR1 MNHEY and CDR2 SMNVEV come from the germline V gene (reference sequence). The CDR3 sequence: CASKTLATNEQYF. CDR3 nucleotide sequence: TGTGCCAGCAAAACACTAGCGACGAACGAGCAGTACTTC.

This clonotype was detected many times. The chain uses TRBV4-1 and TRBJ2-4; D remains ambiguous. The CDR3 is 12 amino acids. V dropped 4 bases and J dropped 11 bases, with 12 bases sitting between them. Per the germline V gene, CDR1 is MGHRA and CDR2 is YSYEKL. CDR3 nucleotide sequence: TGCGCCAGCAGCCCCGATGCAGCTGTTCAGTACTTC. Its protein is CASSPDAAVQYF.

This clonotype was seen a single time. This chain links TRBV9 with TRBJ1-1, with a weak D call TRBD1 (5 bases). Trimming stripped 4 bases from V and 6 bases from J, with 16 bases between. This CDR3 is built from 14 residues. Germline V gene lookup returns CDR1 SGDLS and CDR2 YYNGEE. In nucleotides, the CDR3 is TGTGCCAGCAGCCCCCGGGCCACAGGACCTGAAGCTTTCTTT. Translated: CASSPRATGPEAFF.

This clonotype has only a few counts. This sequence joins TRBV29-1 and TRBJ2-7, with D perhaps TRBD1 or TRBD2 (5 bases each). The germline V and J ends were trimmed by 5 bases and 4 bases, with 15 bases remaining between them. The CDR3 is 13 residues long. Germline assignment: CDR1 SQVTM and CDR2 ANQGSEA. The chain's CDR3 is CSVFLQEVYEQYF. The CDR3 nucleotides read TGCAGCGTTTTCCTACAGGAGGTTTACGAGCAGTACTTC.

This clonotype occurred a few times. The rearrangement uses TRBV7-9 and TRBJ2-1; perhaps TRBD2 as D (5 bases). Germline V CDR1 and CDR2: SEHNR, FQNEAQ (reference sequence). V was trimmed by 11 bases and J by 8 bases, leaving 10 bases between them. The CDR3 runs 10 residues. The CDR3 protein is CALGSYEQFF. For the CDR3, the DNA is TGTGCCCTGGGGAGTTATGAGCAGTTCTTC.